This TCR beta chain comes out of a study of cytomegalovirus exposure and HLA in healthy donors. Study context: A subsequent analysis stated that the 100 to 150 validation repertoires were run on the same platform as the approximately 700 first-cohort repertoires. General study findings and limits: Accounts indicate the classifier identified cytomegalovirus status with strong specificity and sensitivity.

As for this clone: Antigen specificity is unknown.

From germline, CDR1 is SGHAT and CDR2 FQNNGV. With 3 bases clipped from V and 1 base from J, the junction kept 3 bases outside the gene matches. This CDR3 region has 14 residues. The data were produced by immunoSEQ multiplex PCR, yet TCRdb's version contains in-frame clones alone and is incomplete. Among fewer than 200,000 clones, about 89% were seen once, and the ten largest hold approximately 2.4%. The material sequenced was PBMCs. The receptor's source is a young man in good health and CMV-seropositive. The chain is built from TRBV11-2 and TRBJ2-7; TRBD1 agrees at 7 bases. CDR3 DNA: TGTGCCAGCAGCTTCGGACAGGAGTCCTACGAGCAGTACTTC. Translated, it gives CASSFGQESYEQYF.